Each of the 8 T cell receptor beta chains below was sequenced from the same sample in a study of shared clonotypes between healthy human individuals. Generated by immunoSEQ multiplex PCR, the TCRdb table keeps only in-frame clones and is missing some. In the table there are a few million clones, roughly 93% of which are singletons. The sample taken for sequencing was naive CD4+ T cells from PBMCs. As to subset: CD45RA+ positively selected. The receptors derive from a man aged 18 to 29 in good health. Some clones in this sample may be carry-over from other donors' samples.

The CDR3 coding sequence is TGTGCCAGCAGACCTAGGACGGGCCTCAGCTACGAGCAGTACTTC. Translating it yields CASRPRTGLSYEQYF. The chain employs TRBV5-8 and TRBJ2-7; D not resolved. Germline lookup yields CDR1 SGHTS and CDR2 YDEGEE. This CDR3 is built from 15 residues. Trimming stripped 5 bases from V and 3 bases from J, with 18 bases between.

This clone turned up a few times. Other DNA variants within this sample encode the same CDR3. V and J are TRBV20-1 and TRBJ1-1, with D unclear. V dropped 0 bases and J dropped 5 bases, with 4 bases sitting between them. This CDR3 has 11 residues. From germline, CDR1 is DFQATT and CDR2 SNEGSKA (reference sequence). The CDR3 reads CSARDRTEAFF. The CDR3 DNA is TGCAGTGCTAGAGATCGGACTGAAGCTTTCTTT.

The V gene is TRBV6-1, the J gene TRBJ2-1, with D possibly TRBD2 on 5 matching bases. V lost 7 bases and J 7 bases, leaving 20 bases between the germline ends. Germline V gene data show CDR1 as MNHNS and CDR2 as SASEGT. The CDR3 has 15 residues. DNA of the CDR3: TGTGCCAGCAAGGGCTCAGCTAGCCGATTGAATGAGCAGTTCTTC. Translation gives CASKGSASRLNEQFF.

To note about this clone: The sample holds other DNA sequences that translate to the same CDR3. The V and J genes are TRBV28 and TRBJ1-5; D is unclear. Germline CDR1 reads MDHEN; CDR2 reads SYDVKM. The length of the CDR3 is 12 residues. The V end was cut by 3 bases, the J end by 7 bases, with 7 bases between. The CDR3 DNA is TGTGCCAGCAGTTTCAGAGGACAGCCCCAGCATTTT. Protein: CASSFRGQPQHF.

This chain joins TRBV18 and TRBJ1-4; TRBD1 matches 7 bases. CDR1 is KGHSH, CDR2 LQKENI, per germline. The CDR3 loop spans 13 amino acids. V shed 6 bases and J 8 bases; nucleotides not matched to a gene: 6. The CDR3 is CASSDRASEKLFF. The CDR3 coding sequence is TGTGCCAGCTCCGACAGGGCTTCGGAAAAACTGTTTTTT.

This chain connects TRBV11-1 to TRBJ2-2; D is undetermined. CDR3 length: 18 residues. From germline, CDR1 is SGHAT and CDR2 FQDESV (reference sequence). V lost 5 bases and J lost 0, with 19 bases in between. The CDR3 loop reads CASSVGWVLQPNTGELFF. The CDR3 bases are TGTGCCAGCAGCGTCGGGTGGGTCTTACAGCCGAACACCGGGGAGCTGTTTTTT.

This rearrangement joins TRBV9 to TRBJ2-7; maybe TRBD2 (5 bases). V lost 7 bases and J lost 3, with 20 bases in between. Germline V lookup: CDR1 SGDLS, CDR2 YYNGEE. This CDR3 is 15 amino acids long. CDR3 nucleotides: TGTGCCAGCGCAAAGGACCGGGGTACGATCTACGAGCAGTACTTC. Translating gives CASAKDRGTIYEQYF.

This chain connects TRBV18 to TRBJ1-1; D may be TRBD1 (5 bases). The germline V gene encodes CDR1 KGHSH and CDR2 LQKENI. V lost 4 bases, J lost 2 bases, and 17 bases lay in between. CDR3 length equals 16 residues. This chain's CDR3 is CASSLRLPGQNTEAFF. The CDR3 DNA reads TGTGCCAGCTCACTGCGATTACCGGGGCAAAACACTGAAGCTTTCTTT.